One and the same sample provided the 21 T cell receptor beta chains below, sequenced in a study of T cell responses to AZD1222 COVID-19 vaccine. Method: immunoSEQ multiplex PCR; TCRdb's copy keeps in-frame clones and lacks some. In the table there are about 120,000 clones, 80% to 90% of which are singletons. This sample comprised peripheral blood, obtained on day 0 of AZD1222 vaccination. The receptors were sampled from an adult in good health.

The chain combines TRBV5-1 with TRBJ2-2, with TRBD1 identical over 9 bases. CDR1 and CDR2 from the germline V gene are SGHRS and YFSETQ. V gave up 4 bases and J gave up 4 bases; unmatched junction bases: 14. The CDR3 totals 18 residues. DNA of the CDR3: TGCGCCAGCAGCATCGCCCCCTCCGGGACAGGGACCACCGGGGAGCTGTTTTTT. Encoded protein: CASSIAPSGTGTTGELFF.

V and J are TRBV9 and TRBJ1-2; D unclear. Per germline, CDR1 SGDLS and CDR2 YYNGEE. The V and J ends lost 4 bases and 3 bases respectively, with 22 bases between them. CDR3 length: 17 residues. CDR3 in amino acids: CASSPSHKIWTDYGYTF. For the CDR3, the DNA is TGTGCCAGCAGCCCCTCCCATAAAATATGGACGGACTATGGCTACACCTTC.

The CDR3 loop reads CASSQTLGQGNEQFF. As DNA, the CDR3 is TGTGCCAGCAGCCAGACCCTGGGACAGGGGAATGAGCAGTTCTTC. This chain connects TRBV3-1 (or the pseudogene TRBV3-2) to TRBJ2-1; 10 nucleotides align to TRBD1. The V gene end was trimmed by 3 bases and the J gene end by 7 bases; junction bases not matched to a gene: 6. This CDR3 contains 15 residues. Germline values: CDR1 LGHDT, CDR2 YNNKEL (reference sequence).

The rearrangement joins TRBV27 to TRBJ2-2, with a possible D match to TRBD2 (5 bases). Trimming cost V 0 bases and J 2 bases, with 10 bases left between them. The V gene's germline CDR1 is MNHEY and CDR2 SMNVEV (reference sequence). The CDR3 has 16 amino acids. The CDR3 DNA reads TGTGCCAGCAGTTTATCCAGCGGCGTTAACACCGGGGAGCTGTTTTTT. Residues: CASSLSSGVNTGELFF.

The V call is TRBV27, the J call TRBJ2-3; D gene unclear. Germline V gene sequence: CDR1 MNHEY, CDR2 SMNVEV (reference sequence). V was clipped by 1 base and J by 6 bases, with 8 bases between them. The CDR3 is 13 amino acids. The CDR3 loop reads CASSLLTGDTQYF. CDR3 sequence (DNA): TGTGCCAGCAGTTTATTAACCGGCGATACGCAGTATTTT.

The chain couples TRBV4-2 to TRBJ2-5, with TRBD2 identical over 12 bases. With V trimmed by 2 bases and J by 3 bases, 1 base remained unmatched. CDR3 length equals 15 residues. The germline gives CDR1 LGHNA, CDR2 YNFKEQ. The CDR3 reads CASSQRLAGEETQYF. CDR3 nucleotides: TGTGCCAGCAGCCAACGACTAGCGGGGGAAGAGACCCAGTACTTC.

V and J are TRBV9 and TRBJ2-1, with D tentatively TRBD1 (5 bases). CDR3 length: 14 residues. In germline, CDR1 is SGDLS, CDR2 YYNGEE. V was pared by 1 base and J by 8 bases, with 13 bases between. The CDR3 DNA sequence: TGTGCCAGCAGCGTAAGGGCAGGGTTGGATGAGCAGTTCTTC. Translated, it gives CASSVRAGLDEQFF.

The chain employs TRBV9 and TRBJ2-7; D not certain. Germline CDR1 and CDR2: SGDLS and YYNGEE. CDR3 length: 13 residues. V shed 2 bases and J shed 0 bases, with 6 bases lying between them. The CDR3 nucleotides are TGTGCCAGCAGCGTCGCAAACTCCTACGAGCAGTACTTC. Protein: CASSVANSYEQYF.

The chain has TRBV28 and TRBJ2-2; 7 bases are a match to TRBD1. Germline V CDR1 and CDR2: MDHEN, SYDVKM. The J segment lost 2 bases and the V segment lost 5 bases, leaving 8 bases of the junction unmatched. This CDR3 spans 16 amino acids. The CDR3 reads CASSGEQGRNTGELFF. In DNA, the CDR3 is TGTGCCAGCAGTGGCGAACAGGGGCGAAACACCGGGGAGCTGTTTTTT.

The chain has TRBV19 and TRBJ2-7; 8 positions match TRBD1. Germline CDR1 reads LNHDA; CDR2 reads SQIVND (reference sequence). There are 14 residues in the CDR3. J lost 5 bases, V lost 8 bases, and 11 bases had no gene match. The CDR3 reads CASSRQGARNEQYF. CDR3 DNA sequence: TGTGCCAGTTCCCGCCAGGGGGCCAGGAACGAGCAGTACTTC.

The chain couples TRBV7-9 to TRBJ1-1, with TRBD1 as a possible D gene (6 bases). The CDR3 runs 15 residues. V was trimmed by 3 bases and J by 0 bases, leaving 11 bases between them. Germline V gene lookup returns CDR1 SEHNR and CDR2 FQNEAQ (reference sequence). CDR3 bases: TGTGCCAGCAGCTTCCACAGGGCTTTGAACACTGAAGCTTTCTTT. Translated: CASSFHRALNTEAFF. Combining the CDR3 with reference TRBV7-9 and TRBJ1-1 gives the whole variable domain DTGVSQNPRHKITKRGQNVTFRCDPISEHNRLYWYRQTLGQGPEFLTYFQNEAQLEKSRLLSDRFSAERPKGSFSTLEIQRTEQGDSAMYLCASSFHRALNTEAFFGQGTRLTVV.

This clone is a singleton in its sample. V is TRBV7-2 and J is TRBJ1-5; D is unclear. V was cut by 7 bases and J by 2 bases, with 15 bases left in between. Germline CDR1 is SGHTA and CDR2 is FQGNSA. This CDR3 comprises 15 residues. Here the CDR3 reads CASTREGQGNQPQHF. CDR3 nucleotides: TGTGCCAGCACCAGAGAGGGCCAAGGCAATCAGCCCCAGCATTTT.

This chain joins TRBV18 and TRBJ2-1; a weak D match, TRBD1 (6 bases). Germline CDR1 reads KGHSH; CDR2 reads LQKENI. CDR3 size: 15 residues. V was clipped by 3 bases and J by 9 bases, with 18 bases between them. As DNA, the CDR3 is TGTGCCAGCTCACCGTCGACAGGTGAGATGGGTGAGCAGTTCTTC. Encoded protein: CASSPSTGEMGEQFF.

A single count supports this clone. CDR3 DNA sequence: TGTGCCAGCAAGCGGGATTCTTACAATGAGCAGTTCTTC. Encoded protein: CASKRDSYNEQFF. V gene TRBV6-5 combines with J gene TRBJ2-1, with TRBD2 matching over 7 bases. V trimming: 7 bases; J trimming: 4 bases; junction bases outside the gene matches: 4. The germline gives CDR1 MNHEY, CDR2 SVGAGI. This CDR3 is 13 amino acids long.

The chain couples TRBV6-5 to TRBJ2-7; D is unclear. The germline V and J ends were trimmed by 7 bases and 7 bases, with 11 bases remaining between them. The CDR3 spans 11 residues. The V gene's germline CDR1 is MNHEY and CDR2 SVGAGI. CDR3 region: CASTYGGEQYF. The CDR3 DNA reads as TGTGCCAGCACCTACGGCGGAGAGCAGTACTTC.

This clone was observed once. This sequence joins TRBV6-2 or TRBV6-3 and TRBJ2-2; D may match TRBD1 or TRBD2 (6 bases each). The CDR3 consists of 15 residues. Between the trimmed V and J ends, which lost 6 bases and 3 bases, there was a span of 14 bases. Germline V gene data show CDR1 as MNHEY and CDR2 as SVGEGT. The CDR3 nucleotides are TGTGCCAGCAGCTGGGGGGCGCGGGACACCGGGGAGCTGTTTTTT. Translated, it gives CASSWGARDTGELFF.

J is TRBJ1-6 and V is TRBV18; tentatively, D is TRBD1 (5 bases). Germline V CDR1 and CDR2: KGHSH, LQKENI. This CDR3 spans 15 amino acids. Deletions cut 6 bases from V and 7 bases from J, with 16 bases between. The CDR3 coding sequence is TGTGCCAGCTCCCGCCCGCAGGGTTCCAATTCACCCCTCCACTTT. This sequence encodes CASSRPQGSNSPLHF. The variable domain in full, with the rest retrieved from reference TRBV18 and TRBJ1-6, is NAGVMQNPRHLVRRRGQEARLRCSPMKGHSHVYWYRQLPEEGLKFMVYLQKENIIDESGMPKERFSAEFPKEGPSILRIQQVVRGDSAAYFCASSRPQGSNSPLHFGNGTRLTVT.

The chain uses TRBV28 and TRBJ2-2, with 9 bases identical to TRBD1. The CDR3 extends over 17 amino acids. V trimming: 4 bases; J trimming: 4 bases; junction bases outside the gene matches: 10. In germline, CDR1 is MDHEN, CDR2 SYDVKM. The CDR3 is CASSSFTGGLGTGELFF. In DNA form, the CDR3 reads TGTGCCAGCAGTTCCTTCACAGGGGGCCTGGGCACCGGGGAGCTGTTTTTT.

For this clone: The junction departs from germline at one end; a sequencing error may be responsible. This chain connects TRBV4-3 to TRBJ2-7; 12 positions agree with TRBD2. Germline loops: CDR1 LGHNA, CDR2 YSLEER. The CDR3 is made up of 15 amino acids. CDR3 sequence: CASSQYVETSGSLHF. The CDR3 DNA follows: TGCGCCAGCAGCCAATATGTGGAGACTAGCGGGAGTCTGCACTTC.

A remark on this clone: The junction shows a germline mismatch at one end, possibly a read error. The rearrangement uses TRBV3-1 (or the pseudogene TRBV3-2) and TRBJ2-3; 9 bases align to TRBD2. Per the germline V gene, CDR1 is LGHDT and CDR2 is YNNKEL (reference sequence). CDR3 length: 16 residues. CDR3 sequence (DNA): TGTGCCAGCAGCCAGAAAGCGGGAGGACCCACAGACACGCAGTATTTT. Encoded protein: CASSQKAGGPTDTQYF.

This chain connects TRBV6-1 to TRBJ2-3; TRBD2 agrees at 7 bases. The V and J ends lost 0 bases and 5 bases, in that order; junction bases with no gene match: 8. CDR1 and CDR2 (germline): MNHNS, SASEGT. This CDR3 is 16 amino acids long. CDR3 nucleotide sequence: TGTGCCAGCAGTGAAGCCTCGGGAGGCCGGAGAGATACGCAGTATTTT. It codes for CASSEASGGRRDTQYF.